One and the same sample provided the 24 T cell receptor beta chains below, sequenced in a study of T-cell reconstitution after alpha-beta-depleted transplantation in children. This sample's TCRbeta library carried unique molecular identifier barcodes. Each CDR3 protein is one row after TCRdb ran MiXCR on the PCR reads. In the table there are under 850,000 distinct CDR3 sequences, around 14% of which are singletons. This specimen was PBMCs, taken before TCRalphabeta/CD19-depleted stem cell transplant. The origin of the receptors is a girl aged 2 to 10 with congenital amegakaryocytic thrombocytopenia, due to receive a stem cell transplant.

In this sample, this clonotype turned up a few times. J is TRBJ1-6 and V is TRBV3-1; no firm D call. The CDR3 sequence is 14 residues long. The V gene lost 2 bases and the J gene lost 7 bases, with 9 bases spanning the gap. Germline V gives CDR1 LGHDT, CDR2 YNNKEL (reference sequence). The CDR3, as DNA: TGTGCCAGCAGCCAATTCTCGTCGAATTCACCCCTCCACTTT. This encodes CASSQFSSNSPLHF. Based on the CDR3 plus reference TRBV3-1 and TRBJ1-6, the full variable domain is DTAVSQTPKYLVTQMGNDKSIKCEQNLGHDTMYWYKQDSKKFLKIMFSYNNKELIINETVPNRFSPKSPDKAHLNLHINSLELGDSAVYFCASSQFSSNSPLHFGNGTRLTVT.

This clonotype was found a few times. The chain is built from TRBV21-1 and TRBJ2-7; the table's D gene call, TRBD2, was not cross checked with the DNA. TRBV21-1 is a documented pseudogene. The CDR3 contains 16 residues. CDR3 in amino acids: CASSKARTSGPYEQYF. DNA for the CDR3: TGTGCCAGCAGCAAAGCGCGGACTAGCGGCCCCTACGAGCAGTACTTC.

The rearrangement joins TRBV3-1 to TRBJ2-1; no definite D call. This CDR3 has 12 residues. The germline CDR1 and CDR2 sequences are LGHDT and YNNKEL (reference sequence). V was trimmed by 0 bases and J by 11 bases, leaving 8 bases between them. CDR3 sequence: CASSQDLSKQFF. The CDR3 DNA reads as TGTGCCAGCAGCCAAGATCTGTCAAAGCAGTTCTTC.

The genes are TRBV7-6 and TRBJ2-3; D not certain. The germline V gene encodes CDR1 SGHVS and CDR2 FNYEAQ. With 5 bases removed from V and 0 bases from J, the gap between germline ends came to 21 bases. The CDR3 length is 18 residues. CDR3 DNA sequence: TGTGCCAGCAGCGGGCTTGTTGGTAGCTCTGCTAGCACAGATACGCAGTATTTT. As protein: CASSGLVGSSASTDTQYF.

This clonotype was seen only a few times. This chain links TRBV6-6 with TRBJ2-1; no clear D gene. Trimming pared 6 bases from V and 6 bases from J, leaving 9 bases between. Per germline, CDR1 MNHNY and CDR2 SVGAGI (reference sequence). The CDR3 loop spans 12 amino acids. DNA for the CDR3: TGTGCCAGCAGCCATTGGCCCAATGAGCAGTTCTTC. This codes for CASSHWPNEQFF.

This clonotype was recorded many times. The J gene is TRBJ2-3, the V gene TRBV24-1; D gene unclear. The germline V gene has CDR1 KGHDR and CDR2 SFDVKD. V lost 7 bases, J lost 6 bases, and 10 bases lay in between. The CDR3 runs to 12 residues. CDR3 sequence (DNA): TGTGCCACCAGCCTCTCCAGGGATACGCAGTATTTT. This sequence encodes CATSLSRDTQYF.

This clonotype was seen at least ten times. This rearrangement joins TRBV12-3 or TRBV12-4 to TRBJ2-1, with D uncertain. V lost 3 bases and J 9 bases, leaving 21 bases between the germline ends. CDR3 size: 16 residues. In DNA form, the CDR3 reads TGTGCCAGCAGTTTCATGCTGTATAGGGAACCAAGTGAGCAGTTCTTC. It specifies CASSFMLYREPSEQFF.

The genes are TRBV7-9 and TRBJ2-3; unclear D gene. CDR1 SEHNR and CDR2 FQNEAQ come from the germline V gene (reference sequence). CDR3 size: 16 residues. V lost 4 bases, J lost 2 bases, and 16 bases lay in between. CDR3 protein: CASSYRPGYSTDTQYF. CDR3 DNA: TGTGCCAGCAGCTACCGACCCGGGTATTCCACAGATACGCAGTATTTT. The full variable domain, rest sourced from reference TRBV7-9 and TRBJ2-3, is DTGVSQNPRHKITKRGQNVTFRCDPISEHNRLYWYRQTLGQGPEFLTYFQNEAQLEKSRLLSDRFSAERPKGSFSTLEIQRTEQGDSAMYLCASSYRPGYSTDTQYFGPGTRLTVL.

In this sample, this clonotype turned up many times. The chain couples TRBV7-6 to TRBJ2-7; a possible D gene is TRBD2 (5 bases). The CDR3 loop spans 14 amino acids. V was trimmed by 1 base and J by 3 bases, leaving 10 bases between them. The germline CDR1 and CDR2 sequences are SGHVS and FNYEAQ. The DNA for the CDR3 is TGTGCCAGCAGCTTAGTTTCTAGCAGCTACGAGCAGTACTTC. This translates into CASSLVSSSYEQYF.

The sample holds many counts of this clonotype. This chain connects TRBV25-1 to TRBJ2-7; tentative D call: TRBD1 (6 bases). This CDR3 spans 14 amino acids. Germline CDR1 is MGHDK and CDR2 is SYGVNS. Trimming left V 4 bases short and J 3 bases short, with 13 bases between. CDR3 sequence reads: CASSGSGHLYEQYF. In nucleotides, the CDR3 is TGTGCCAGCAGTGGATCGGGACACCTCTACGAGCAGTACTTC.

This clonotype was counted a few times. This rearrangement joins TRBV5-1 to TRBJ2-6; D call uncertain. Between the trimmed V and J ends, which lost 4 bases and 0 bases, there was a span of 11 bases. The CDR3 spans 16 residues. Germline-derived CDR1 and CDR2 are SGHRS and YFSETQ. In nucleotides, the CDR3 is TGCGCCAGCAGCATCCAAAGCTCCTCTGGGGCCAACGTCCTGACTTTC. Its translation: CASSIQSSSGANVLTF.

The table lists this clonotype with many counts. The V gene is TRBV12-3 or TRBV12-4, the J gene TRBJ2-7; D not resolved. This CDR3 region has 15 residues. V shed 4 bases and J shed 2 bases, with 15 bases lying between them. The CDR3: CASSSDGGVTYEQYF. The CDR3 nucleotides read TGTGCCAGCAGTTCCGACGGTGGGGTAACCTACGAGCAGTACTTC.

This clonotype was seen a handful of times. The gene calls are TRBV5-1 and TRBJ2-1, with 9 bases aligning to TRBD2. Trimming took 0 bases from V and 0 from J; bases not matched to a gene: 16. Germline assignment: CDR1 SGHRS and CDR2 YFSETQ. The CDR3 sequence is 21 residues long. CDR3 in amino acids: CASSLAGDSGRYLSSYNEQFF. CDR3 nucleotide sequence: TGCGCCAGCAGCTTGGCCGGGGATAGCGGGAGATATCTTAGCTCCTACAATGAGCAGTTCTTC.

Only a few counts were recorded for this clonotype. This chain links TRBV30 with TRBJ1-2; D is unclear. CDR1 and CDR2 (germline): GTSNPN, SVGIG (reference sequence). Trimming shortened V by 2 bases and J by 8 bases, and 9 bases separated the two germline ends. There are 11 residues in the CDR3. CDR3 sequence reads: CAWSQISGYTF. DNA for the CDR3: TGTGCCTGGAGTCAAATTTCGGGCTACACCTTC.

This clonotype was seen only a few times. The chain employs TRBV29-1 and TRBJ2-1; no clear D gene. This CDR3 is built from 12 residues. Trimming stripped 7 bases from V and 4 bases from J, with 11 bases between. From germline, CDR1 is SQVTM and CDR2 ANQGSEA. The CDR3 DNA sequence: TGCAGCGGGGCTCGTAGGTACAATGAGCAGTTCTTC. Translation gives CSGARRYNEQFF.

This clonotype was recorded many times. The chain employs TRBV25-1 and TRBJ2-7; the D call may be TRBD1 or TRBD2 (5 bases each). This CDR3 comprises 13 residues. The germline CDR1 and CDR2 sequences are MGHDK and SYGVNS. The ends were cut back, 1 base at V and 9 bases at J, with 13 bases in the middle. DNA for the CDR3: TGTGCCAGCAGTGAATGGGACCCGTATGGGCAGTACTTC. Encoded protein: CASSEWDPYGQYF.

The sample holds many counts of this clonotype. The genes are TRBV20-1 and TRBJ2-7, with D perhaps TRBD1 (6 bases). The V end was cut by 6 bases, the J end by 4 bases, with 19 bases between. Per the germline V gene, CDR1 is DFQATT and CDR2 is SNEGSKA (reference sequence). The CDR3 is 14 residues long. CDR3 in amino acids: CSADGPGRGYEQYF. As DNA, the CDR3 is TGCAGTGCCGACGGCCCTGGCAGGGGTTACGAGCAGTACTTC.

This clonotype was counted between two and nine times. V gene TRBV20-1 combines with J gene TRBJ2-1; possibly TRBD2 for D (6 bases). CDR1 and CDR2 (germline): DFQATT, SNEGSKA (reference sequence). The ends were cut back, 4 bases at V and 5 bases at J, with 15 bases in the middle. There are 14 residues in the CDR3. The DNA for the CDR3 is TGCAGTGCTATCGGCGGGACCACTCACAATGAGCAGTTCTTC. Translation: CSAIGGTTHNEQFF.

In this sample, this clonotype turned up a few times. CDR3 nucleotides: TGTGCCAGCAGCCCACAGGGAAGCGGTGAAGCTTTCTTT. Its translation is CASSPQGSGEAFF. The V call is TRBV28, the J call TRBJ1-1, with D possibly being TRBD1 (6 bases). CDR3 length: 13 amino acids. The germline gives CDR1 MDHEN, CDR2 SYDVKM. Trimming pared 6 bases from V and 7 bases from J, leaving 15 bases between.

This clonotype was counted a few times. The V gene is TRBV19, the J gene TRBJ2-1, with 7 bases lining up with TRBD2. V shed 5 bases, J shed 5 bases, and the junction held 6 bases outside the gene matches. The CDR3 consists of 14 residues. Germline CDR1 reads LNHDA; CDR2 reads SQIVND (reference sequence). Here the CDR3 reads CASSEGGAHNEQFF. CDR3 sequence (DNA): TGTGCCAGTAGTGAGGGAGGGGCCCACAATGAGCAGTTCTTC.

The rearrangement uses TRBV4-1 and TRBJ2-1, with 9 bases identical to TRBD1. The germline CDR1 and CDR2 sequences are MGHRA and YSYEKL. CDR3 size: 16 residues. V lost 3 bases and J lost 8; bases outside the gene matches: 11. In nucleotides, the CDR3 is TGCGCCAGCAGCCATTCAACAGGGGGCATTATCGATGAGCAGTTCTTC. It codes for CASSHSTGGIIDEQFF.

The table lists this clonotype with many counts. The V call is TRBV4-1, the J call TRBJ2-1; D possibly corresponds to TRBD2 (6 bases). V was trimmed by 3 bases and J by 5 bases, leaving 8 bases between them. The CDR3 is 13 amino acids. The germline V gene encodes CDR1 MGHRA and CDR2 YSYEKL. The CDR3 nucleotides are TGCGCCAGCAGCCACCGGAGGGACAATGAGCAGTTCTTC. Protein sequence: CASSHRRDNEQFF.

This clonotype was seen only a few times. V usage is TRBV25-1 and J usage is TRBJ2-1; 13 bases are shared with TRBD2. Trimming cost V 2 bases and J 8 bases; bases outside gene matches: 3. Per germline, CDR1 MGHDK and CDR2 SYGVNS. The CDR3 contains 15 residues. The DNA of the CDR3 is TGTGCCAGCAGTGAACAACTAGCGGGAGGGGATGAGCAGTTCTTC. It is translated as CASSEQLAGGDEQFF.

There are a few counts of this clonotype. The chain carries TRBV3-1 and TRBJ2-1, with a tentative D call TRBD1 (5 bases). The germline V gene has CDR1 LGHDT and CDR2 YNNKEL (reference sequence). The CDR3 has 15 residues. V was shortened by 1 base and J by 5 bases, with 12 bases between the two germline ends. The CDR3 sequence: CASSQGAGLHNEQFF. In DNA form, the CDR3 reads TGTGCCAGCAGCCAAGGCGCAGGGTTACACAATGAGCAGTTCTTC.